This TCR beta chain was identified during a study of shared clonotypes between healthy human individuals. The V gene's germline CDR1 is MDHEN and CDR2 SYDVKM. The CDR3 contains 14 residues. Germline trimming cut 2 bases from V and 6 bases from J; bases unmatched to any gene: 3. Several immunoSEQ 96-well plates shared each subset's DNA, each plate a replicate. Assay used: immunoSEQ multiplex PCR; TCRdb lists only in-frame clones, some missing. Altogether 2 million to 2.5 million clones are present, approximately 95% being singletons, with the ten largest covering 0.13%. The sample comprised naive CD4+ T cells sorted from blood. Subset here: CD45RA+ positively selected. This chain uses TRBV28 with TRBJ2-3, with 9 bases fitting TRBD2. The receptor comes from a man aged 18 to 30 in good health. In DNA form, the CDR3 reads TGTGCCAGCAGTTTAGCGGGGGGGATGGATACGCAGTATTTT. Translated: CASSLAGGMDTQYF.